This T cell receptor (beta chain) is drawn from a study of blood T cell repertoires in COVID-19 (dated by TCRdb to the early 2020s). At the level of the whole study: Samples from collaborators originated in the United States, Italy and Spain and spanned both the acute and convalescent phases of COVID-19. The prospective study material was composed of cDNA or gDNA derived from T cells, B-cell-depleted T cells, or PBMCs. Deeply sampled blood TCRbeta repertoires from subjects exposed to, actively infected with, or recovered from COVID-19 were included in the dataset. The repertoires were released in a freely available public database intended as a resource for research on the immune response to SARS-CoV-2. Samples came from the ongoing ImmuneRACE study (first 160 participants) plus 1,254 subjects from 6 global collaborators. A de-identified subject ID, COVID-19 status, age in years and sex were almost always included in the sample metadata. Where available, HLA class I and class II types were taken from metadata supplied by the sample provider and were not determined by assay-based typing. Broad study findings and their caveats: How much clinical and demographic metadata was included differed by source and by participant, and the metadata was provided uncurated.

TCRbeta CDR3 regions were amplified from genomic DNA by means of the immunoSEQ Assay, a bias-controlled multiplex PCR. Per the authors' processing: The number of nucleated cells in each sample was estimated from the amplification of reference gene primers within the assay. To quantify the absolute abundance of each unique TCRbeta CDR3 rearrangement, sequence reads were collapsed and filtered. For each sample, productive Simpson clonality was calculated as the square root of Simpson's diversity index across productive rearrangements. Drawn from immuneACCESS, this table holds only the in-frame rearrangements with V and J called that TCRdb kept. Clones are partly lost; checked studies trace under half to an unresolved V gene and leave the rest unexplained. V, J and clone size are those of that table, while D and trimming were read from the DNA. The sample data list around 59,000 clones, and 70% to 90% of these were observed just once. Of the sample, approximately 4.3% falls within the top ten clones.

The CDR3, cysteine through phenylalanine, is 15 amino acids long. Of the read, only the CDR3 DNA is kept; its 45 bases are in frame from base 1. From V the trimming removes 3 bases and from J it removes 5 bases, while the gene matches leave 5 bases of the junction unaccounted for. The CDR1 and CDR2 encoded by the germline V gene are LGHNA and YNFKEQ. Turning to this clone: Its antigen is not yet known. Qualities for individual bases were not recorded, and no much larger clone is one base off.

Collaborating institutions collected whole blood in K2EDTA tubes following their own protocols. For TCRbeta analysis, collaborator samples were shipped as frozen whole blood, as isolated PBMCs, or as DNA extracted from either sample type. The chain uses TRBV4-2 and TRBJ2-3, with 10 bases aligning to TRBD2. This sequence originates from a man in his 60s with acute or convalescent COVID-19. Sequences were obtained from peripheral blood. The CDR3 corresponds to CASSHQRGGEDTQYF. DNA sequence: TGTGCCAGCAGCCATCAGCGGGGGGGAGAAGATACGCAGTATTTT.